One and the same sample provided the 8 T cell receptor beta chains below, sequenced in a study of OX40 agonist ivuxolimab in advanced cancers. Preparation of the library involved the immunoSEQ multiplex PCR assay. Not all clones reach the TCRdb copy of this immuneACCESS table, which keeps in-frame sequences only. Checked studies attribute under half of the gap to unresolved V genes and leave the rest unexplained. This sample gives about 41,000 clones in total; 85% of them show up just once. Of the sample, roughly 2.5% is held by the ten largest clones. This specimen consisted of CD4+ or CD8+ T cells sorted from blood, obtained in a trial of the OX40 agonist ivuxolimab. These receptors all stem from an adult with an advanced solid tumor such as melanoma, head and neck, liver or kidney cancer.

This chain uses TRBV5-4 with TRBJ2-4; D tentatively fits TRBD1 or TRBD2 (5 bases each). The CDR3 covers 15 residues. V was trimmed by 2 bases and J by 2 bases, leaving 11 bases between them. Germline CDR1 is SGHNT and CDR2 is YYREEE (reference sequence). The CDR3 is CASSFGASSKNIQYF. The CDR3 DNA reads as TGTGCCAGCAGCTTCGGGGCGTCGTCCAAAAACATTCAGTACTTC.

This sequence joins TRBV27 and TRBJ1-1, with D possibly matching TRBD1 (6 bases). Trimming removed 6 bases at V and 0 bases at J, with 14 bases between. The CDR3 runs to 15 residues. The germline CDR1 and CDR2 sequences are MNHEY and SMNVEV (reference sequence). CDR3 DNA: TGTGCCAGCAGCCCTGGACAGAGAATGAACACTGAAGCTTTCTTT. Its protein is CASSPGQRMNTEAFF.

The V call is TRBV18, the J call TRBJ1-2; 10 bases agree with TRBD1. The germline V gene has CDR1 KGHSH and CDR2 LQKENI. The CDR3 consists of 16 residues. V dropped 5 bases and J dropped 2; count of bases not matched to a gene: 8. The CDR3 DNA reads as TGTGCCAGCTCATCACGGCGACAGGGGGCGAACTATGGCTACACCTTC. Amino acids: CASSSRRQGANYGYTF.

This clone has just a few counts. The chain employs TRBV11-2 and TRBJ2-3; D is ambiguous. Germline CDR1 is SGHAT and CDR2 is FQNNGV. There are 18 residues in the CDR3. The V end lost 3 bases, the J end lost 2 bases, and 21 bases lay between the germline ends. CDR3: CASSLDAKTLLITDTQYF. The CDR3 DNA reads as TGTGCCAGCAGCTTGGACGCCAAGACATTATTAATCACAGATACGCAGTATTTT.

The V gene is TRBV21-1, the J gene TRBJ2-1; the D call in the table, TRBD1, was not verified against the DNA. TRBV21-1 is noted as a pseudogene. This CDR3 region has 15 residues. CDR3 DNA: TGTGCCAGCACCTGGACAGGGAAGGGTGGCAATGAGCAGTTCTTC. Translating gives CASTWTGKGGNEQFF.

This chain connects TRBV10-3 to TRBJ1-5, with a weak D call TRBD1 (6 bases). Trimming cost V 7 bases and J 4 bases, with 11 bases left between them. CDR1 and CDR2 from the germline V gene are ENHRY and SYGVKD. This CDR3 contains 13 residues. The CDR3 here is CAIKRGENQPQHF. In nucleotides, the CDR3 is TGTGCCATCAAAAGGGGGGAAAATCAGCCCCAGCATTTT.

The gene calls are TRBV19 and TRBJ1-2; unclear D gene. Per the germline V gene, CDR1 is LNHDA and CDR2 is SQIVND (reference sequence). CDR3 size: 14 residues. Between the trimmed V and J ends, which lost 2 bases and 8 bases, there was a span of 15 bases. The CDR3 spells CASSINAGSGGYTF. The CDR3, as DNA: TGTGCCAGTAGTATAAATGCGGGTTCGGGCGGCTACACCTTC.

The chain joins TRBV18 to TRBJ2-5; D perhaps matches TRBD1 (5 bases). Germline V gene sequence: CDR1 KGHSH, CDR2 LQKENI. The CDR3 runs to 15 residues. Trimming stripped 3 bases from V and 3 bases from J, with 14 bases between. The CDR3 DNA reads as TGTGCCAGCTCACCGGTTCAGGGAACAAAAGAGACCCAGTACTTC. Its translation: CASSPVQGTKETQYF.